This T cell receptor (beta chain) originates from a study of T cells in Graves' hyperthyroidism and ophthalmopathy. There are many counts of this clonotype. The antigen is unknown. PBMCs were derived from 9.5 to 10 ml fresh peripheral blood. RNA transcripts gave rise to amplified TCR beta CDR3 regions. The HTBI primer set was used in a first-round RT-PCR of the TCR CDR3. TCRdb ran MiXCR on the multiplex PCR reads and lists one entry per CDR3 protein. The table lists some 690,000 distinct CDR3 sequences, around 16% of them singletons. The CDR3 has 17 residues. The V gene's germline CDR1 is SGHVS and CDR2 FQNEAQ. V gave up 0 bases and J gave up 4 bases, with 15 bases separating them. The study, taken as a whole, reports: Blood also carried most thyroid clonotypes expanded above 0.001.

V and J are TRBV7-8 and TRBJ2-2, with D tentatively TRBD1 (5 bases). The clonotype was recovered from a man aged 45-60 years with Graves' hyperthyroidism. Sequencing was carried out using blood. The CDR3 DNA sequence: TGTGCCAGCAGCTTAGCGTATGGGGCGCCGGCCACCGGGGAGCTGTTTTTT. Its translation: CASSLAYGAPATGELFF. The full variable domain, in which reference TRBV7-8 and TRBJ2-2 provide the parts outside the CDR3, is GAGVSQSPRYKVAKRGQDVALRCDPISGHVSLFWYQQALGQGPEFLTYFQNEAQLDKSGLPSDRFFAERPEGSVSTLKIQRTQQEDSAVYLCASSLAYGAPATGELFFGEGSRLTVL.